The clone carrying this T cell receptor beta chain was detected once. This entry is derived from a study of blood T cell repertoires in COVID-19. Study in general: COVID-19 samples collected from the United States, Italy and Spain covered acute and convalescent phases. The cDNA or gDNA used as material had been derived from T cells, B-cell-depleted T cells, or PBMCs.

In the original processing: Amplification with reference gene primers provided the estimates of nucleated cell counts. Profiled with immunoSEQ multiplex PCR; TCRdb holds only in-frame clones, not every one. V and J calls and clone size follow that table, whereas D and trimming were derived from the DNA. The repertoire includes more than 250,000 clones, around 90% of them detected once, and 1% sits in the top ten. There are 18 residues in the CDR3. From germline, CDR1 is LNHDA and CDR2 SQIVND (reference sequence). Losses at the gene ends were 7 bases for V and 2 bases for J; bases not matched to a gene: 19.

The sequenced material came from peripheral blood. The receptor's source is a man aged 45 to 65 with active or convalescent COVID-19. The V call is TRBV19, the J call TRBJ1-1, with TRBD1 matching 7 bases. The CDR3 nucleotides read TGTGCCAGTATATTCACGGGACAGTCACTGGGGAGCAACACTGAAGCTTTCTTT. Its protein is CASIFTGQSLGSNTEAFF. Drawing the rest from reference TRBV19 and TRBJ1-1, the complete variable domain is DGGITQSPKYLFRKEGQNVTLSCEQNLNHDAMYWYRQDPGQGLRLIYYSQIVNDFQKGDIAEGYSVSREKKESFPLTVTSAQKNPTAFYLCASIFTGQSLGSNTEAFFGQGTRLTVV.